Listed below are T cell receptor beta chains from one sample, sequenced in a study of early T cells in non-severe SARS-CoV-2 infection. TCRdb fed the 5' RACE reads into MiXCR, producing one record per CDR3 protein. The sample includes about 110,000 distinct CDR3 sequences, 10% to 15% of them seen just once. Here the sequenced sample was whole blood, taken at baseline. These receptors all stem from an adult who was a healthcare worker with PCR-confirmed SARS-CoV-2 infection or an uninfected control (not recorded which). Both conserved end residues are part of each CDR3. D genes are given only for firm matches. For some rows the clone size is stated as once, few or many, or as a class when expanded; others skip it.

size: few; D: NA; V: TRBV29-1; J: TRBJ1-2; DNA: TGCAGCGTTGGACAGGACGAAGGCTACACCTTC; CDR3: CSVGQDEGYTF
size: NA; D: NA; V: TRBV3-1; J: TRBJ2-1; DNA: TGTGCCAGCAGCCAAGTAGTTAGTTCCGGCAATGAGCAGTTCTTC; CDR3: CASSQVVSSGNEQFF
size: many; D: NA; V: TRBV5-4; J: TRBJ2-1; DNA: TGTGCCAGCAGCTTGGGGACAGGGAGGGATATTACCTACAATGAGCAGTTCTTC; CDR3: CASSLGTGRDITYNEQFF
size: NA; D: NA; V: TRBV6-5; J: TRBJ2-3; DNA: TGTGCCAGCACCCGCGACAGTAGGACAGATACGCAGTATTTT; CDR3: CASTRDSRTDTQYF
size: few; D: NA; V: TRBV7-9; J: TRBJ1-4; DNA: TGTGCCAGCAGCTCCCCGGGGAGGGTTGCAACTAATGAAAAACTGTTTTTT; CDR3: CASSSPGRVATNEKLFF
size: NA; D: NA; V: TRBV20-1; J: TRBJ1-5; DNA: TGCAGTGCTAGACTAACAGGCAATCAGCCCCAGCATTTT; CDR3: CSARLTGNQPQHF
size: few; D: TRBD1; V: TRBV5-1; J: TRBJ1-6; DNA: TGCGCCAGCAGCCAAGCAGGGGGAACCAATTCACCCCTCCACTTT; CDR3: CASSQAGGTNSPLHF
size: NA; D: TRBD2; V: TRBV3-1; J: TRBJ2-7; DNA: TGTGCCAGCAGCTCAGAGGGACTAGCTGCCTACGAGCAGTACTTC; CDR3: CASSSEGLAAYEQYF
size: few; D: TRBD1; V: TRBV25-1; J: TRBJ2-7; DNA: TGTGCCAGCAGTGAACGACAGGGGGTCGACGAGCAGTACTTC; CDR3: CASSERQGVDEQYF
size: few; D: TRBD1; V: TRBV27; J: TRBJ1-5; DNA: TGTGCCAGCAGTTCCGGGACAGGGGTTTATCAGCCCCAGCATTTT; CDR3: CASSSGTGVYQPQHF
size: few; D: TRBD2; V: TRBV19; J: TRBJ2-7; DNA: TGTGCCAGTAGTATTGCGGCTAGCGGGACGTACGAGCAGTACTTC; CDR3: CASSIAASGTYEQYF
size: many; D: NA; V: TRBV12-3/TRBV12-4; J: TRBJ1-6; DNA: TGTGCCAGCAGCCCCTCCAACAGGCTCTATAATTCACCCCTCCACTTT; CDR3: CASSPSNRLYNSPLHF
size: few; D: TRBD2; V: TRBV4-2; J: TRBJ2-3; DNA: TGTGCCAGCAGCCAAGATGGGACTAGCGGAGATACGCAGTATTTT; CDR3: CASSQDGTSGDTQYF
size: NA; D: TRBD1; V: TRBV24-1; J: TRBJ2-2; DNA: TGTGCCACCAGTGATCCCCAACCAGGACAGGGTAACACCGGGGAGCTGTTTTTT; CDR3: CATSDPQPGQGNTGELFF
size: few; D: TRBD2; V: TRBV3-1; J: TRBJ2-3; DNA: TGTGCCACCCGGCCTAGCGGGATTCCAGATACGCAGTATTTT; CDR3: CATRPSGIPDTQYF
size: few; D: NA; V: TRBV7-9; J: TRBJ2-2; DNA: TGTGCCAGCAGCCCGGCGCCAGGGCCGAACACCGGGGAGCTGTTTTTT; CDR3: CASSPAPGPNTGELFF
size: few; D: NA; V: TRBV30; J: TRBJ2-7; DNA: TGTGCCTGGAACCTGATTCTTGGGGTCGAGCAGTACTTC; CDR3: CAWNLILGVEQYF
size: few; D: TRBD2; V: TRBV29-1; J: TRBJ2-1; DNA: TGCAGCGACAGACTAGCGGGAGGAAATGAGCAGTTCTTC; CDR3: CSDRLAGGNEQFF
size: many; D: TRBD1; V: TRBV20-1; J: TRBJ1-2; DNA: TGCAGTGCTAGAGAGAGGACAGCCGGGACAGGGCCCACTTTTTATGGCTACACCTTC; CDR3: CSARERTAGTGPTFYGYTF
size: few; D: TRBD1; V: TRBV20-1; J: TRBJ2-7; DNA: TGCAGTGCTTCCGGGACAGAGCTGTCCTACGAGCAGTACTTC; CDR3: CSASGTELSYEQYF
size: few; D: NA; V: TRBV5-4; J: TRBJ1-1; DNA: TGTGCCAGCAGCTCTATACAGGGTATTACTGAAGCTTTCTTT; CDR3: CASSSIQGITEAFF
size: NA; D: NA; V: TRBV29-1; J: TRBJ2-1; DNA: TGCAGCGCCAAACAGGGAGGCTACGAGCAGTTCTTC; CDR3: CSAKQGGYEQFF
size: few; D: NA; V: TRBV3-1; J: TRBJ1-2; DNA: TGTGCCAGCAGCCAAGATCTAGAGGGAAACTATGGCTACACCTTC; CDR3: CASSQDLEGNYGYTF
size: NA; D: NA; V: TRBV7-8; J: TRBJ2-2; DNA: TGTGCCAGCAGCTCGTTGACGGAGGGAGAGCTGTTTTTT; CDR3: CASSSLTEGELFF
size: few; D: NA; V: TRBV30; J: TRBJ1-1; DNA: TGTGCCTGGGTTAAGCACACTGAAGCTTTCTTT; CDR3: CAWVKHTEAFF
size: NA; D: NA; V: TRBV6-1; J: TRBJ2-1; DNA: TGTGCCAGCACCTCCTCGCGGGGTAGCATTGGTGAGCAGTGCTTC; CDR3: CASTSSRGSIGEQCF
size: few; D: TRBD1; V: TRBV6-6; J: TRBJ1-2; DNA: TGTGCCAGCACCCTAGGGGCAGGGGGTAACTATGGCTACACCTTC; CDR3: CASTLGAGGNYGYTF
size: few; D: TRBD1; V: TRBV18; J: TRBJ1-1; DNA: TGTGCCAGCTCACCGCCGGGACAGGGGATGAACACTGAAGCTTTCTTT; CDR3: CASSPPGQGMNTEAFF
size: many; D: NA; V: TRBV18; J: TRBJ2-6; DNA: TGTGCCAGCTCACTGGACGGGTACTCTGGGGCCAACGTCCTGACTTTC; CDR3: CASSLDGYSGANVLTF
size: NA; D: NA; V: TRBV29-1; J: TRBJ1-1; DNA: TGCAGCGCAAAAGGCAGCGGGCTCACTGAAGCTTTCTTT; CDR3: CSAKGSGLTEAFF
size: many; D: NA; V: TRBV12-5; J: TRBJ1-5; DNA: TGTGCTAGTGGTTTGGCCAGGTGGCCCCAGCATTTT; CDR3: CASGLARWPQHF
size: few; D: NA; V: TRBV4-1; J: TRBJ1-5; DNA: TGCGCCAGCAGCTTCAGGTTCAGTAGCAATCAGCCCCAGCATTTT; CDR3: CASSFRFSSNQPQHF
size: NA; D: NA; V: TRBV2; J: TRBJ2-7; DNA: TGTGCCAGCAGTGCGGACACCTACGAGCAGTACTTC; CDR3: CASSADTYEQYF
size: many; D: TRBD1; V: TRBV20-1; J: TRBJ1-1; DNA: TGCAGTGCTAGTTTCTACGGGGACAGGGTTGCTGAAGCTTTCTTT; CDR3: CSASFYGDRVAEAFF
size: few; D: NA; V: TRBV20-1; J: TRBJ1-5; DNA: TGCAGTGCCCAAAGGTCGCGACGTCAGCCCCAGCATTTT; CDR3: CSAQRSRRQPQHF
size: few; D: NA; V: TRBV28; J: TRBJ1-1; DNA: TGTGCCAGCCGACAGCTGAACACTGAAGCTTTCTTT; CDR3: CASRQLNTEAFF
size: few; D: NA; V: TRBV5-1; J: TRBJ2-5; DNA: TGCGCCAGCAGCTTTCCAGCGGAAGAGACCCAGTACTTC; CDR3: CASSFPAEETQYF
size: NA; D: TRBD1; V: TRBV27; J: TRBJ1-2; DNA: TGTGCCAGCACGCGGACAGGGGCATGGCGTGGCTATGGCTACACCTTC; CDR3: CASTRTGAWRGYGYTF
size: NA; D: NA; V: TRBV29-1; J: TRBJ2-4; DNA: TGCAGCGTTGACGGGGAAGTCAAAAACATTCAGTACTTC; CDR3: CSVDGEVKNIQYF
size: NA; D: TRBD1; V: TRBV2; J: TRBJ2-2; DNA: TGTGCCAGCAGGGGGGACAGGGCAGTGAACACCGGGGAGCTGTTTTTT; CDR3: CASRGDRAVNTGELFF
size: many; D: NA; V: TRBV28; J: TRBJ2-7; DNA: TGTGCCAGCAGGGGTAGGACAGCTACAACCTACGAGCAGTACTTC; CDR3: CASRGRTATTYEQYF
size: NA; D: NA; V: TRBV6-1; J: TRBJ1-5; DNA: TGTGCCAGCAGTACCCCCGGGACACCATATAGCAATCAGCCCCAGCATTTT; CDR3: CASSTPGTPYSNQPQHF
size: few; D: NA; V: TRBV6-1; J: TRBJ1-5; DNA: TGTGCCAGCAGCCCTGAGGGGATTTGGGCTTATCAGCCCCAGCATTTT; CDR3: CASSPEGIWAYQPQHF
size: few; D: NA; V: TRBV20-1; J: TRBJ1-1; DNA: TGCAGTGCCGAGGACACGAACACTGAAGCTTTCTTT; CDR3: CSAEDTNTEAFF
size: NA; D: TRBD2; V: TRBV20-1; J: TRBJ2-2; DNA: TGCAGTGCTCGGGGGGGTTACACCGGGGAGCTGTTTTTT; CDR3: CSARGGYTGELFF
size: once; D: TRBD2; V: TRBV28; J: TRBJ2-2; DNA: TGTGCCAGCAGTTCGCCCGGGACTAGCCCCGGGGAGCTGTTTTTT; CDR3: CASSSPGTSPGELFF
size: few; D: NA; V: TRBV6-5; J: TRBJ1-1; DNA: TGTGCCAGCAGACAGGGAACGGGCACTGAAGCTTTCTTT; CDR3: CASRQGTGTEAFF
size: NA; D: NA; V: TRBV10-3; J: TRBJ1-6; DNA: TGTGCCATCAGTGTCGGCAGGGAACATTCACCCCTCCACTTT; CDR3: CAISVGREHSPLHF
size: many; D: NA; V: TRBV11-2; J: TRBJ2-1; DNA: TGTGCCAGCAGCTTAGACCGGATAGATGAGCAGTTCTTC; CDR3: CASSLDRIDEQFF
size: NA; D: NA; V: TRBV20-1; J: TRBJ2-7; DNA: TGCAGTGCTAGGATCCCCACCCGTTTCGAGCAGTACTTC; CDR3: CSARIPTRFEQYF
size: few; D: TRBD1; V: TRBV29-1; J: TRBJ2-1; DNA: TGCAGCGTTGAACCCCCGACAGGGCGAGGCTACAATGAGCAGTTCTTC; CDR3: CSVEPPTGRGYNEQFF
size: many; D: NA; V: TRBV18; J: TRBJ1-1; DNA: TGTGCCAGCTCACCAGGGGTTGGAGGTAACACTGAAGCTTTCTTT; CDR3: CASSPGVGGNTEAFF
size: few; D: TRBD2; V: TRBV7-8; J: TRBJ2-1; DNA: TGTGCCAGCAGCTTTTCAGCGGGAGCGTGGAATGAGCAGTTCTTC; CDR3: CASSFSAGAWNEQFF
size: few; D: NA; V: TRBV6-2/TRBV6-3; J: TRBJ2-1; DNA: TGTGCCAGCAGTTACTCCGGAATAGGTGCCCTTTACAATGAGCAGTTCTTC; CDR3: CASSYSGIGALYNEQFF
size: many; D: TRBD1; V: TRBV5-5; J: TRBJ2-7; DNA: TGTGCCAGCAGCTCGCCGGGACAGGGGGTCTCCTACGAGCAGTACTTC; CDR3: CASSSPGQGVSYEQYF
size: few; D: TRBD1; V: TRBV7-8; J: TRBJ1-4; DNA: TGTGCCAGCAGCCCCGACAGGGTTACTAATGAAAAACTGTTTTTT; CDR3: CASSPDRVTNEKLFF
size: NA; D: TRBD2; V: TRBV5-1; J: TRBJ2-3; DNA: TGCGCCAGCAGCTTGGACGGGGGGGCCGCCGATACGCAGTATTTT; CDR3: CASSLDGGAADTQYF
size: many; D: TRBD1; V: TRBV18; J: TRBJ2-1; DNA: TGTGCCAGCTCACCAAGGCCGGGACAGGGAAACAATGAGCAGTTCTTC; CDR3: CASSPRPGQGNNEQFF
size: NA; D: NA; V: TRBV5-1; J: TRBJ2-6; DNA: TGCGCCAGCAGCTCAGGGTTTTCTGGGGCCAACGTCCTGACTTTC; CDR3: CASSSGFSGANVLTF